A selection of T cell receptor beta chains follows, all from one sample in a study of T cell responses to AZD1222 COVID-19 vaccine. Assay: immunoSEQ multiplex PCR; the TCRdb copy retains only in-frame clones and omits some. In the table there are more than 70,000 clones, about 85% of which are singletons. The sequenced sample was peripheral blood, obtained 28 days after the second AZD1222 dose. These receptor sequences come from an adult who received the AZD1222 COVID-19 vaccine. Each CDR3 is given without its conserved first and last residue. Size is stated for part of the rows, as once, few or many counts, or as a class when the clone is expanded.

NA	TRBV19	TRBJ2-7	ASSIAGDGEQY
NA	TRBV25-1	TRBJ2-1	ASSDLSAYYNEQF
NA	TRBV3-1/TRBV3-2	TRBJ2-7	ASSLITSRYHEQY
medium-sized	TRBV19	TRBJ1-2	ASSMGPDSLYGYT
NA	TRBV18	TRBJ2-5	ASSPGDGRSQY
NA	TRBV18	TRBJ1-1	ASSPTVRTEAF
NA	TRBV24-1	TRBJ1-5	ATSQNQPQH
NA	TRBV6-5	TRBJ2-7	ASTRDRGREQY
NA	TRBV5-4	TRBJ1-2	ASSFSGPWGYT
NA	TRBV21-1	TRBJ2-1	ASSKDGVEAYNEQF
NA	TRBV3-1/TRBV3-2	TRBJ2-1	ASSQDVGYNEQF
NA	TRBV6-5	TRBJ1-1	ASSYSFSGSDTEAF
NA	TRBV12-3/TRBV12-4	TRBJ1-2	ASLGSNYGYT
NA	TRBV29-1	TRBJ2-5	SVVPSYKETQY
NA	TRBV30	TRBJ1-4	AWSNRVFNEKLF
once	TRBV4-1	TRBJ1-3	ASGRGGTGNTIY
NA	TRBV29-1	TRBJ1-4	SARGGQGATNEKLF
NA	TRBV9	TRBJ2-7	ASSVGTGSSYEQY
NA	TRBV10-3	TRBJ1-1	AISEGQASGAF
NA	TRBV7-9	TRBJ2-5	ASSRVGETQY
NA	TRBV6-1	TRBJ2-4	ASSENWRGPRGIQY
NA	TRBV27	TRBJ1-5	ASSFGPRQPQH
few	TRBV19	TRBJ2-7	ASSGPGFYEQY
NA	TRBV4-3	TRBJ1-2	ASSLLGARGYT
NA	TRBV18	TRBJ2-5	ASSPGRQETQY
few	TRBV9	TRBJ2-3	ASSLSGGTTDTQY
NA	TRBV6-5	TRBJ1-1	ASRYIQRNTEAF
once	TRBV24-1	TRBJ2-1	ATAGTSGYNEQF
NA	TRBV5-1	TRBJ2-7	ASSSQREVPYEQY
NA	TRBV13	TRBJ1-2	ASSLDRGDYGYT
NA	TRBV24-1	TRBJ2-3	ATSAGQLSTDTQY
NA	TRBV5-1	TRBJ2-1	ASSLQGAVYNEQF
once	TRBV12-2	TRBJ2-7	ARTGREAHYYEQY
NA	TRBV5-6	TRBJ2-7	ASSWQGTTTYEQY
NA	TRBV3-1/TRBV3-2	TRBJ1-3	ASSQEGSRNTIY
once	TRBV4-1	TRBJ1-1	ASRGTGTGEENTEAF
NA	TRBV4-3	TRBJ2-1	ASSQGLAGGYGNEQF
NA	TRBV5-4	TRBJ2-3	ASSVGTSGSLADTQY
NA	TRBV7-9	TRBJ2-7	ASSSTLSLAGFDEQY
NA	TRBV3-1/TRBV3-2	TRBJ1-4	ASSPRDRGNEKLF
NA	TRBV29-1	TRBJ2-7	SVGGGRAHEQY
NA	TRBV18	TRBJ1-1	ASSPGQDTEAF
NA	TRBV7-2	TRBJ1-6	ASRGMKVRNSPLH
NA	TRBV5-1	TRBJ1-2	ASSLYRGELGYT
once	TRBV7-7	TRBJ2-6	ASSMGGTGANVLT
NA	TRBV30	TRBJ2-1	ACPVVARGSFTYEQF
NA	TRBV30	TRBJ1-5	AWSASHQGGSNQPQH
NA	TRBV11-2	TRBJ2-2	ASSSLGADTGELF
NA	TRBV5-1	TRBJ2-1	ASSPLAPEQF
NA	TRBV6-6	TRBJ1-2	ASSGDRNYGYT
NA	TRBV27	TRBJ2-2	ASSPYNTGELF
NA	TRBV11-1	TRBJ1-1	ASSYLTGVNTEAF
NA	TRBV9	TRBJ1-2	ASGSQGARGYT
NA	TRBV5-6	TRBJ2-1	ASSLAGHEQF
NA	TRBV10-3	TRBJ1-3	AIRGLGSRGNTIY
NA	TRBV6-5	TRBJ2-5	ASNFWGETQY
once	TRBV6-5	TRBJ1-6	ASTTTGDNSPLH
few	TRBV6-2/TRBV6-3	TRBJ2-7	ASSYSTVSSYEQY